This T cell receptor beta chain was sequenced in a study of shared clonotypes between healthy human individuals. Findings and caveats of the study: Having only a few donors restricted how much genetic and exposure-history diversity was captured.

About this clone: The antigen remains undetermined.

The CDR3 contains 15 residues. In germline, CDR1 is LGHNA, CDR2 YNFKEQ. V shed 5 bases, J shed 5 bases, and the junction held 9 bases outside the gene matches. At deep level, the assay was performed. The table came from immunoSEQ multiplex PCR; TCRdb's copy has only in-frame clones and leaves some out. The sample records roughly 2.5 million clones, about 92% being singletons. The chain is built from TRBV4-2 and TRBJ2-7; TRBD2 agrees at 10 bases. This sequence originates from a man younger than 30 in good health. What was sequenced was naive CD4+ T cells sorted from blood. Regarding subset: CD45RA+ positively selected. The CDR3 nucleotides read TGTGCCAGCAGCGCAACCGGGACTAGCGCTGACGAGCAGTACTTC. This gives the protein CASSATGTSADEQYF.